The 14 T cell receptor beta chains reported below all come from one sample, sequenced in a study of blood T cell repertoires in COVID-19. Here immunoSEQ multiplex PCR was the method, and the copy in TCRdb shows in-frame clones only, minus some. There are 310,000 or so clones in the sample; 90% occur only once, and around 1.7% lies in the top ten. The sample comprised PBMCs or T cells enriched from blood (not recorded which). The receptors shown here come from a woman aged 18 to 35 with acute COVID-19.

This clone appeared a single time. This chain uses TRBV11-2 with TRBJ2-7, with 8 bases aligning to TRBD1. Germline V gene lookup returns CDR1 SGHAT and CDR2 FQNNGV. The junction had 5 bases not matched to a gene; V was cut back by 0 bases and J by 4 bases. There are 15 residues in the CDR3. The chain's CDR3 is CASSLDPGGIYEQYF. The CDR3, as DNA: TGTGCCAGCAGCTTAGATCCAGGGGGCATATACGAGCAGTACTTC.

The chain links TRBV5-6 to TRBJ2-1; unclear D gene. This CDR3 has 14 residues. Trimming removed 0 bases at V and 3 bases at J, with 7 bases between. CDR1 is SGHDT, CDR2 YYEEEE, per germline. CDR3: CASSLEFFYNEQFF. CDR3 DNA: TGTGCCAGCAGCTTGGAATTCTTCTACAATGAGCAGTTCTTC.

CDR3: CASSLALAGGEQYF. CDR3 bases: TGTGCCAGCAGCTTAGCATTAGCGGGGGGCGAGCAGTACTTC. The chain uses TRBV7-9 and TRBJ2-7, with TRBD2 matching 10 bases. The CDR3 covers 14 residues. In germline, CDR1 is SEHNR, CDR2 FQNEAQ (reference sequence). The J segment lost 6 bases and the V segment lost 0 bases, leaving 2 bases of the junction unmatched.

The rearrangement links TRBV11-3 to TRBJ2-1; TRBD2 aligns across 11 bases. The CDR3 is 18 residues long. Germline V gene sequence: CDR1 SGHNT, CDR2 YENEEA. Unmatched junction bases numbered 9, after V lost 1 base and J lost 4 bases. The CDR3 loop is CASSLGRLAGSKYNEQFF. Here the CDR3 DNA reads TGTGCCAGCAGCTTAGGTAGACTAGCGGGGTCGAAGTACAATGAGCAGTTCTTC.

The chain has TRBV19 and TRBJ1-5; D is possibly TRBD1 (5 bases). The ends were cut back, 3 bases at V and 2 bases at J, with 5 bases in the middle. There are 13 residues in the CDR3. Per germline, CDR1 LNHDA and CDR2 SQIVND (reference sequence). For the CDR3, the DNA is TGTGCCAGTAGTATCAGGGGCAATCAGCCCCAGCATTTT. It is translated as CASSIRGNQPQHF.

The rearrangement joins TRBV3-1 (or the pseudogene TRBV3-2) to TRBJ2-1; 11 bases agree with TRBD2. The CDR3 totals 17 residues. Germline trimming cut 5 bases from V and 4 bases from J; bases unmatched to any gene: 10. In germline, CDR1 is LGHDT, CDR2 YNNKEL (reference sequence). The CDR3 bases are TGTGCCAGCAGCGCGCGGCAACTAGCGGGAGTTTACAATGAGCAGTTCTTC. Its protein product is CASSARQLAGVYNEQFF.

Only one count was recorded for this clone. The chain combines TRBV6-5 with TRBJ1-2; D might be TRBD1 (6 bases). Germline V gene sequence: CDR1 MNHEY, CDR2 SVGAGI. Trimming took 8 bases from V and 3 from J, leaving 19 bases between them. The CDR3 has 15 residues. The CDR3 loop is CASHASRGSHYGYTF. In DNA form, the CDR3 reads TGTGCCAGCCACGCCAGCAGGGGCTCTCACTATGGCTACACCTTC.

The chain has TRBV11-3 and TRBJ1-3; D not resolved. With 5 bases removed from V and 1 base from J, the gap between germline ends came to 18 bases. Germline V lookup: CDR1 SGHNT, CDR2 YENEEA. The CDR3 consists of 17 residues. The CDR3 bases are TGTGCCAGCAGCCAGGCGGGGAGGATAGAATCTGGAAACACCATATATTTT. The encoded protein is CASSQAGRIESGNTIYF.

The CDR3 spells CASSFGWGADTQYF. Here the CDR3 DNA reads TGCGCCAGCAGCTTTGGGTGGGGCGCAGATACGCAGTATTTT. The chain is built from TRBV5-1 and TRBJ2-3, with D possibly matching TRBD1 (5 bases). The V end lost 2 bases, the J end lost 4 bases, and 11 bases lay between the germline ends. Looked up from germline, CDR1 is SGHRS and CDR2 is YFSETQ. This CDR3 comprises 14 residues. Full variable domain (missing parts from reference TRBV5-1 and TRBJ2-3): KAGVTQTPRYLIKTRGQQVTLSCSPISGHRSVSWYQQTPGQGLQFLFEYFSETQRNKGNFPGRFSGRQFSNSRSEMNVSTLELGDSALYLCASSFGWGADTQYFGPGTRLTVL.

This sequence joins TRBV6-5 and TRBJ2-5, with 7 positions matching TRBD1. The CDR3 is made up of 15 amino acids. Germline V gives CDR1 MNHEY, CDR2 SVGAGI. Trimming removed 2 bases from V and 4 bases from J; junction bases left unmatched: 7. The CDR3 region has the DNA TGTGCCAGCAGTTACCGAAGGGGACAGAGAGAGACCCAGTACTTC. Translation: CASSYRRGQRETQYF.

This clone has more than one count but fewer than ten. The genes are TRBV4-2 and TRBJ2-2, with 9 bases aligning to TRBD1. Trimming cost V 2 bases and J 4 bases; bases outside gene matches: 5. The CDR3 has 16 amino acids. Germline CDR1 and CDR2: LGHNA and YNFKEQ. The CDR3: CASSQPGQGPTGELFF. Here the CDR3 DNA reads TGTGCCAGCAGCCAACCGGGACAGGGCCCCACCGGGGAGCTGTTTTTT.

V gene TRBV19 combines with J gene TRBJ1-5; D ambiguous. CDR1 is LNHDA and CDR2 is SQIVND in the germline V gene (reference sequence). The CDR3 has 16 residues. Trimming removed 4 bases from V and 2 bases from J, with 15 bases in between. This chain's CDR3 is CASSKGAGAGNQPQHF. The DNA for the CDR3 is TGTGCCAGTAGTAAGGGCGCGGGTGCGGGCAATCAGCCCCAGCATTTT.

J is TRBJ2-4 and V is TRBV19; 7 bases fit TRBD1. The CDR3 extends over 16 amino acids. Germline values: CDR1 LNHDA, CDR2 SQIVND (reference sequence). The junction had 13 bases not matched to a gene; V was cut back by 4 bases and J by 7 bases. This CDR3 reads CASSTRRTGSRNIQYF. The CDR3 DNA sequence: TGTGCCAGTAGTACCCGCCGGACAGGATCACGTAACATTCAGTACTTC.

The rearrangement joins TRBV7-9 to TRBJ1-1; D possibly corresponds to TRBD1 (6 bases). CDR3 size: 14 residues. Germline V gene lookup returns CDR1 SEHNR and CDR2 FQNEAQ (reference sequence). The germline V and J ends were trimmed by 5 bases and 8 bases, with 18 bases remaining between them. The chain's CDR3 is CASSHTAGGGEAFF. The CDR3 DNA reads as TGTGCCAGCAGCCATACCGCGGGGGGCGGGGAAGCTTTCTTT. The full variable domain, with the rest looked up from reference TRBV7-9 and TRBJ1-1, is DTGVSQNPRHKITKRGQNVTFRCDPISEHNRLYWYRQTLGQGPEFLTYFQNEAQLEKSRLLSDRFSAERPKGSFSTLEIQRTEQGDSAMYLCASSHTAGGGEAFFGQGTRLTVV.